The clone carrying this TCR beta chain was recorded many times. Its antigen is undetermined. The CDR3 has 14 residues. CDR1 and CDR2 from the germline V gene are SGHDT and YYEEEE. Between the trimmed V and J ends, which lost 0 bases and 5 bases, there was a span of 11 bases. Library preparation (for TCRbeta) was performed with unique molecular identifiers. TCRdb reprocessed the PCR reads via MiXCR and lists one record per CDR3 protein. This sample has about 200,000 distinct CDR3 sequences; 5% to 7.5% occur once, and the top ten carry around 4.4%. The data derive from a study of T-cell reconstitution after alpha-beta-depleted transplantation in children. The study, taken as a whole, reports: Day-60 TCRbeta diversity that was high in some patients was derived from surviving recipient T cells and thymic progenitors.

The source material was PBMCs, sampled before TCRalphabeta/CD19-depleted stem cell transplant. The TCR was taken from a girl under three years old with combined immunodeficiency, due to receive a stem cell transplant. The V and J genes are TRBV5-6 and TRBJ2-5; D is unresolved. As DNA, the CDR3 is TGTGCCAGCAGCTTGGGTAATAGTAAGGAGACCCAGTACTTC. This codes for CASSLGNSKETQYF. The full variable domain, rest sourced from reference TRBV5-6 and TRBJ2-5, is DAGVTQSPTHLIKTRGQQVTLRCSPKSGHDTVSWYQQALGQGPQFIFQYYEEEERQRGNFPDRFSGHQFPNYSSELNVNALLLGDSALYLCASSLGNSKETQYFGPGTRLLVL.